Presented here are 30 T cell receptor beta chains from one specimen sequenced in a study of T cell responses to AZD1222 COVID-19 vaccine. Repertoires were generated with immunoSEQ multiplex PCR, while TCRdb's copy carries only in-frame clones and drops some. The sample records approximately 140,000 clones, roughly 92% being singletons. This sample comprised peripheral blood, obtained 28 days after the second AZD1222 dose. These TCRs come from an adult who received the AZD1222 COVID-19 vaccine.

This rearrangement joins TRBV27 to TRBJ1-6, with D unclear. Trimming pared 3 bases from V and 7 bases from J, leaving 7 bases between. CDR3 length: 13 residues. CDR1 and CDR2 from the germline V gene are MNHEY and SMNVEV (reference sequence). CDR3 amino acids: CASSFASNSPLHF. CDR3 bases: TGTGCCAGCAGTTTCGCCAGCAATTCACCCCTCCACTTT.

The chain joins TRBV19 to TRBJ2-2; TRBD2 aligns across 10 bases. The CDR3 has 12 residues. Per germline, CDR1 LNHDA and CDR2 SQIVND (reference sequence). V was pared by 4 bases and J by 13 bases, with 3 bases of the junction left unmatched. CDR3 sequence reads: CASSKREGGLFF. CDR3 DNA sequence: TGTGCCAGTAGTAAGCGGGAGGGCGGGCTGTTTTTT.

The chain's CDR3 is CASSQSPGGANVLTF. CDR3 DNA sequence: TGTGCCAGTAGTCAGTCGCCGGGCGGGGCCAACGTCCTGACTTTC. The J gene is TRBJ2-6, the V gene TRBV19, with unresolved D. V was clipped by 5 bases and J by 4 bases, with 12 bases between them. The CDR3 has 15 amino acids. Germline V CDR1 and CDR2: LNHDA, SQIVND (reference sequence).

The chain joins TRBV28 to TRBJ2-3, with 8 bases identical to TRBD2. Per germline, CDR1 MDHEN and CDR2 SYDVKM. The CDR3 has 16 amino acids. V lost 5 bases to trimming and J lost 3 bases; unmatched junction nucleotides: 10. The CDR3 DNA sequence: TGTGCCAGCAGTCAAGCGGGAGTGGTAAAAACAGATACGCAGTATTTT. Translating gives CASSQAGVVKTDTQYF.

The chain carries TRBV18 and TRBJ2-1, with D perhaps TRBD1 or TRBD2 (6 bases each). V dropped 7 bases and J dropped 0 bases, with 10 bases sitting between them. The CDR3 is 14 residues long. CDR1 is KGHSH and CDR2 is LQKENI in the germline V gene. The CDR3 DNA is TGTGCCAGCTGGAGGGGGAGCTCCTACAATGAGCAGTTCTTC. Translated, it gives CASWRGSSYNEQFF. Full variable domain (missing parts from reference TRBV18 and TRBJ2-1): NAGVMQNPRHLVRRRGQEARLRCSPMKGHSHVYWYRQLPEEGLKFMVYLQKENIIDESGMPKERFSAEFPKEGPSILRIQQVVRGDSAAYFCASWRGSSYNEQFFGPGTRLTVL.

The V call is TRBV5-1, the J call TRBJ1-3; no definite D call. Germline-derived CDR1 and CDR2 are SGHRS and YFSETQ. The length of the CDR3 is 15 residues. V was trimmed by 5 bases and J by 3 bases, leaving 15 bases between them. The CDR3 reads CASRPDTGHGNTIYF. The DNA of the CDR3 is TGCGCCAGCAGACCTGACACCGGGCATGGAAACACCATATATTTT.

The table lists this clone with a count of one. The V and J genes are TRBV3-1 (or the pseudogene TRBV3-2) and TRBJ2-1, with D possibly matching TRBD2 (5 bases). V lost 4 bases to trimming and J lost 1 base, with 11 bases between them. This CDR3 region has 15 residues. Germline loops: CDR1 LGHDT, CDR2 YNNKEL (reference sequence). The CDR3 protein is CASSLKAGSYNEQFF. For the CDR3, the DNA is TGTGCCAGCAGCCTGAAGGCGGGTTCCTACAATGAGCAGTTCTTC.

This chain uses TRBV18 with TRBJ1-4, with D hard to call. CDR1 and CDR2 (germline): KGHSH, LQKENI. The CDR3 has 13 amino acids. Trimming stripped 2 bases from V and 3 bases from J, with 4 bases between. This chain's CDR3 is CASSPGANEKLFF. The CDR3, as DNA: TGTGCCAGCTCACCAGGGGCTAATGAAAAACTGTTTTTT.

The chain links TRBV30 to TRBJ1-5; D is undetermined. The V end lost 2 bases, the J end lost 0 bases, and 14 bases lay between the germline ends. The CDR3 sequence is 16 residues long. CDR1 is GTSNPN, CDR2 SVGIG, per germline (reference sequence). The CDR3 DNA reads as TGTGCCTGGAGTATTGGCGTTTTTTATAGCAATCAGCCCCAGCATTTT. It translates to CAWSIGVFYSNQPQHF.

The chain has TRBV7-9 and TRBJ2-7; D possibly matches TRBD1 or TRBD2 (5 bases each). CDR1 and CDR2 (germline): SEHNR, FQNEAQ (reference sequence). With 2 bases removed from V and 1 base from J, the gap between germline ends came to 21 bases. This CDR3 contains 18 residues. CDR3 loop: CASSLKTPGPDKSYEQYF. As DNA, the CDR3 is TGTGCCAGCAGCTTAAAAACTCCGGGACCCGACAAATCCTACGAGCAGTACTTC.

In regard to this clone: Other DNA sequences from this sample encode an identical CDR3 as well. The chain links TRBV28 to TRBJ1-2, with 8 bases that match TRBD1. Losses at the gene ends were 6 bases for V and 2 bases for J; bases not matched to a gene: 5. The CDR3 loop spans 14 amino acids. Germline-derived CDR1 and CDR2 are MDHEN and SYDVKM. The CDR3 DNA sequence: TGTGCCAGCAGGCCTACAGGGGGGAACTATGGCTACACCTTC. This translates into CASRPTGGNYGYTF.

V usage is TRBV6-2 or TRBV6-3 and J usage is TRBJ1-5; 10 nucleotides agree with TRBD1. This CDR3 spans 15 amino acids. Germline trimming cut 2 bases from V and 7 bases from J; bases unmatched to any gene: 5. The germline CDR1 and CDR2 sequences are MNHEY and SVGEGT. CDR3 nucleotide sequence: TGTGCCAGCAGTTACCTGGGACAGGGGCAACAGCCCCAGCATTTT. It translates to CASSYLGQGQQPQHF.

J is TRBJ1-5 and V is TRBV6-2 or TRBV6-3, with no clear D. V gave up 4 bases and J gave up 4 bases, with 14 bases separating them. Germline V lookup: CDR1 MNHEY, CDR2 SVGEGT. CDR3 length: 15 amino acids. The CDR3 DNA is TGTGCCAGCAGTTCCCGGGTTACGATTAATCAGCCCCAGCATTTT. Amino acids: CASSSRVTINQPQHF.

The rearrangement uses TRBV5-5 and TRBJ2-7; D remains unclear. The CDR3 sequence is 14 residues long. Trimming cost V 4 bases and J 2 bases, with 13 bases left between them. CDR1 is SGHKS and CDR2 is YYEKEE in the germline V gene (reference sequence). In DNA form, the CDR3 reads TGTGCCAGCAGCCCGAACAGTGTCCCCTACGAGCAGTACTTC. It yields the protein CASSPNSVPYEQYF.

J is TRBJ1-5 and V is TRBV29-1; D is ambiguous. The CDR3 has 12 residues. The germline V and J ends were trimmed by 7 bases and 4 bases, with 11 bases remaining between them. The V gene's germline CDR1 is SQVTM and CDR2 ANQGSEA. CDR3 amino acids: CSARAGNQPQHF. The CDR3, as DNA: TGCAGCGCCCGGGCGGGGAATCAGCCCCAGCATTTT.

This clone has a single count. The chain is built from TRBV2 and TRBJ1-4, with TRBD1 as a possible D gene (6 bases). V lost 6 bases and J lost 2, with 13 bases in between. This CDR3 spans 15 amino acids. The germline V gene has CDR1 SNHLY and CDR2 FYNNEI. The CDR3 DNA follows: TGTGCCAGCAGGCCAACAGGGTTGACTAATGAAAAACTGTTTTTT. This codes for CASRPTGLTNEKLFF.

CDR3 nucleotide sequence: TGTGCCAGCAGCCCGGGACACGAAAAACTGTTTTTT. Translating gives CASSPGHEKLFF. The chain has TRBV7-9 and TRBJ1-4; D is possibly TRBD1 (6 bases). The CDR3 length is 12 residues. Germline V CDR1 and CDR2: SEHNR, FQNEAQ (reference sequence). The V end lost 5 bases, the J end lost 8 bases, and 9 bases lay between the germline ends.

The chain employs TRBV7-2 and TRBJ2-1; a possible D gene is TRBD2 (6 bases). The V end lost 3 bases, the J end lost 6 bases, and 9 bases lay between the germline ends. The length of the CDR3 is 13 residues. Germline V gene sequence: CDR1 SGHTA, CDR2 FQGNSA. The CDR3 DNA follows: TGTGCCAGCAGCTTCGGGACTTTCAATGAGCAGTTCTTC. Amino acids: CASSFGTFNEQFF.

The rearrangement joins TRBV3-1 (or the pseudogene TRBV3-2) to TRBJ2-2; possibly TRBD2 for D (7 bases). The CDR3 covers 16 residues. CDR1 and CDR2 from the germline V gene are LGHDT and YNNKEL (reference sequence). Trimming shortened V by 4 bases and J by 7 bases, and 19 bases separated the two germline ends. CDR3 coding DNA: TGTGCCAGCAGCCCAAAATACGGGGGGCCCGACGGGGAGCTGTTTTTT. It is translated as CASSPKYGGPDGELFF.

This clone was counted once. CDR3 region: CAWLRPNEKLFF. The CDR3 DNA is TGTGCCTGGTTGCGGCCTAATGAAAAACTGTTTTTT. The V and J genes are TRBV30 and TRBJ1-4; no clear D. CDR1 and CDR2 from the germline V gene are GTSNPN and SVGIG (reference sequence). V was trimmed by 5 bases and J by 3 bases, leaving 7 bases between them. CDR3 length: 12 residues.

This chain connects TRBV28 to TRBJ1-2; no definite D call. The CDR3 covers 12 residues. V was trimmed by 2 bases and J by 14 bases, leaving 15 bases between them. Germline CDR1 and CDR2: MDHEN and SYDVKM. CDR3 loop: CASSLRLGSGTF. As DNA, the CDR3 is TGTGCCAGCAGTTTACGTCTGGGGTCGGGGACCTTC.

The chain joins TRBV6-5 to TRBJ2-5; D perhaps matches TRBD2 (6 bases). The germline CDR1 and CDR2 sequences are MNHEY and SVGAGI. The CDR3 is made up of 14 amino acids. The V end was cut by 0 bases, the J end by 2 bases, with 7 bases between. The CDR3 here is CASSYSRGQETQYF. The CDR3 DNA sequence: TGTGCCAGCAGTTACTCCCGGGGGCAAGAGACCCAGTACTTC.

This chain joins TRBV24-1 and TRBJ1-5, with TRBD1 matching 7 bases. The CDR3 spans 16 residues. V shed 6 bases and J 3 bases; nucleotides not matched to a gene: 10. In germline, CDR1 is KGHDR, CDR2 SFDVKD. The CDR3 bases are TGTGCCACCAGTCCCGGAACAGGGGTGAACAATCAGCCCCAGCATTTT. Translated, it gives CATSPGTGVNNQPQHF.

The gene calls are TRBV6-5 and TRBJ2-5; D is unclear. Germline values: CDR1 MNHEY, CDR2 SVGAGI. The ends were cut back, 0 bases at V and 5 bases at J, with 4 bases in the middle. The CDR3 has 12 residues. CDR3 in amino acids: CASSYSTETQYF. CDR3 bases: TGTGCCAGCAGTTACTCAACGGAGACCCAGTACTTC.

The J gene is TRBJ2-3, the V gene TRBV11-3; 11 bases are a match to TRBD2. After removal of 5 bases from V and 3 bases from J, the junction contained 1 base not matched to a gene. Germline V gene sequence: CDR1 SGHNT, CDR2 YENEEA. The CDR3 is 14 amino acids. The CDR3 DNA follows: TGTGCCAGCAGCCTAGCGGGAGGAACAGATACGCAGTATTTT. Translating it yields CASSLAGGTDTQYF.

This chain links TRBV7-9 with TRBJ1-1, with D possibly TRBD1 on 5 matching bases. The CDR3 is 13 amino acids. Germline CDR1 and CDR2: SEHNR and FQNEAQ (reference sequence). V was trimmed by 5 bases and J by 1 base, leaving 8 bases between them. The CDR3 loop reads CASSPTANTEAFF. The CDR3 DNA follows: TGTGCCAGCAGCCCGACAGCGAACACTGAAGCTTTCTTT.

V and J are TRBV7-2 and TRBJ1-3; D gene ambiguous. The CDR3 covers 14 residues. Per the germline V gene, CDR1 is SGHTA and CDR2 is FQGNSA. The V end lost 4 bases, the J end lost 0 bases, and 7 bases lay between the germline ends. Here the CDR3 reads CASSSAPSGNTIYF. Written as DNA, the CDR3 is TGTGCCAGCAGCTCGGCACCCTCTGGAAACACCATATATTTT.

The CDR3 DNA is TGTGCCAGCAGTTACTCGTCAGGGGTTGGCTACACCTTC. Protein sequence: CASSYSSGVGYTF. V usage is TRBV6-5 and J usage is TRBJ1-2; D may be TRBD1 (6 bases). Germline V CDR1 and CDR2: MNHEY, SVGAGI. The ends were cut back, 0 bases at V and 7 bases at J, with 9 bases in the middle. This CDR3 spans 13 amino acids.

This CDR3 is CASSVRPVWNEKLFF. The CDR3 bases are TGTGCCAGCAGCGTTAGACCGGTCTGGAATGAAAAACTGTTTTTT. The rearrangement links TRBV7-2 to TRBJ1-4; D remains unclear. Germline CDR1 reads SGHTA; CDR2 reads FQGNSA. This CDR3 is built from 15 residues. The V end was cut by 5 bases, the J end by 5 bases, with 15 bases between.

The chain combines TRBV5-1 with TRBJ2-1, with D perhaps matching TRBD2 (6 bases). From germline, CDR1 is SGHRS and CDR2 YFSETQ. The CDR3 has 15 amino acids. V was cut by 4 bases and J by 2 bases, with 13 bases left in between. CDR3 protein: CASSLSPGAYNEQFF. In nucleotides, the CDR3 is TGCGCCAGCAGCCTCAGTCCGGGAGCCTACAATGAGCAGTTCTTC.